These T cell receptor beta chains were read from a single sample in a study of T cell repertoires in cytomegalovirus infection. These receptors are not linked to any known antigen. Using its own MiXCR run on the reads, TCRdb lists one record per CDR3 protein. Seen here are some 900,000 distinct CDR3 sequences, over 25% observed once, and the top ten hold around an eighth. The sample in question was cultured CD8+ T cells from PBMCs, obtained from culture after CMV antigen stimulation. The receptors were sampled from a human donor in good health (CMV status not recorded). Some clones in this sample may be carry-over from other donors' samples. Each CDR3 is given with its conserved first and last residue. The D gene is left open where the match is weak. Clone size, where shown, is once, few, many, or a class for clones that have expanded.

v_gene	abundance	j_gene	d_gene	CDR3aa	CDR3nt
TRBV27	NA	TRBJ2-5	NA	CTSGPTEETQYF	TGTACCAGTGGACCGACCGAAGAGACCCAGTACTTC
TRBV6-2/TRBV6-3	NA	TRBJ2-3	NA	CASSYWGAGDTQYF	TGTGCCAGCAGTTACTGGGGGGCCGGAGATACGCAGTATTTT
TRBV2	NA	TRBJ2-2	TRBD2	CASSVTSGGPNTGELFF	TGTGCCAGCAGTGTGACTAGCGGGGGGCCTAACACCGGGGAGCTGTTTTTT
TRBV27	NA	TRBJ2-5	NA	CASSPGRQYQETQYF	TGTGCCAGCAGTCCGGGACGCCAGTACCAAGAGACCCAGTACTTC
TRBV9	NA	TRBJ1-1	NA	CASSVTGKTEAFF	TGTGCCAGCAGCGTAACAGGGAAGACTGAAGCTTTCTTT
TRBV6-1	few	TRBJ1-5	NA	CASGPLSQPQHF	TGTGCCAGCGGGCCACTTAGTCAGCCCCAGCATTTT
TRBV10-3	NA	TRBJ2-1	NA	CAIIFSANEQFF	TGTGCCATCATTTTCTCCGCCAATGAGCAGTTCTTC
TRBV7-3	NA	TRBJ2-3	TRBD1	CANSITGGRTDTQYF	TGTGCCAACAGCATCACAGGGGGCAGGACAGATACGCAGTATTTT
TRBV19	once	TRBJ1-1	NA	CASSITDTEAFF	TGTGCCAGTAGTATCACGGACACTGAAGCTTTCTTT
TRBV7-8	NA	TRBJ2-5	NA	CASRNKTQYF	TGTGCCAGTAGAAACAAGACCCAGTACTTC
TRBV27	once	TRBJ1-6	TRBD1	CASKQGDYNSPLHF	TGTGCCAGTAAACAGGGGGATTATAATTCACCCCTCCACTTT
TRBV2	few	TRBJ2-3	NA	CASIDRGEDTQYF	TGTGCCAGCATCGATCGTGGGGAAGATACGCAGTATTTT
TRBV7-9	NA	TRBJ2-3	NA	CASSSGRYTQYF	TGTGCCAGCAGTTCGGGAAGGTATACGCAGTATTTT
TRBV7-8	many	TRBJ1-2	NA	CASSLLQGGGYTF	TGTGCCAGCAGCTTACTACAGGGAGGAGGCTACACCTTC
TRBV7-9	few	TRBJ2-1	TRBD2	CASRLSGGASEEQFF	TGTGCCAGCAGACTTAGCGGGGGGGCCTCGGAAGAGCAGTTCTTC
TRBV6-6	NA	TRBJ1-5	TRBD1	CASSFDRGNGYSNRPQHF	TGTGCCAGCAGTTTCGACAGGGGGAATGGGTATAGCAATCGGCCCCAGCATTTT
TRBV6-1	many	TRBJ2-5	NA	CASSVGTPEYF	TGTGCCAGCAGTGTCGGGACTCCGGAGTACTTC
TRBV7-2	NA	TRBJ1-2	NA	CASGPNQGIGDNGYTF	TGTGCCAGCGGCCCGAATCAGGGGATCGGCGACAATGGCTACACCTTC
TRBV27	NA	TRBJ1-1	NA	CASNGGSTEAFF	TGTGCCAGCAATGGAGGAAGTACTGAAGCTTTCTTT
TRBV6-5	many	TRBJ2-1	TRBD2	CASSRGGRYNEQFF	TGTGCCAGCAGTCGCGGGGGGCGGTACAATGAGCAGTTCTTC
TRBV19	NA	TRBJ1-1	NA	CATMEGTEAFF	TGTGCCACAATGGAGGGAACTGAAGCTTTCTTT
TRBV6-2/TRBV6-3	NA	TRBJ1-2	NA	CASSYVQVHYGYTF	TGTGCCAGCAGTTACGTACAAGTTCACTATGGCTACACCTTC
TRBV2	NA	TRBJ2-1	TRBD2	CASRSGGAVNEQFF	TGTGCCAGCAGAAGCGGGGGGGCTGTAAATGAGCAGTTCTTC
TRBV7-6	few	TRBJ2-7	NA	CASSHGGVYEQYF	TGTGCCAGCAGCCATGGTGGAGTCTACGAGCAGTACTTC
TRBV7-6	many	TRBJ2-2	TRBD2	CASSLGTSVNTGELFF	TGTGCCAGCAGCTTAGGGACTAGCGTGAACACCGGGGAGCTGTTTTTT
TRBV19	NA	TRBJ1-2	NA	CVSTGQYYGYTF	TGTGTCAGTACTGGGCAGTACTATGGCTACACCTTC
TRBV7-3	NA	TRBJ1-1	NA	CASSPENLSPSTEAFF	TGTGCCAGCAGCCCCGAAAACCTGTCCCCGAGCACTGAAGCTTTCTTT
TRBV20-1	few	TRBJ1-2	TRBD1	CSAPGTGDYGYTF	TGCAGTGCTCCCGGGACAGGGGACTATGGCTACACCTTC
TRBV28	NA	TRBJ1-2	NA	CASTRPGDYGYTF	TGTGCCAGCACTCGACCAGGAGACTATGGCTACACCTTC
TRBV20-1	NA	TRBJ2-6	NA	CSAREVVGYGASGANVLTF	TGCAGTGCTAGAGAGGTGGTAGGGTATGGAGCCTCTGGGGCCAACGTCCTGACTTTC
TRBV7-2	many	TRBJ2-5	TRBD2	CASSLVGLAVEQETQYF	TGTGCCAGCAGCTTAGTGGGACTAGCGGTAGAGCAAGAGACCCAGTACTTC
TRBV24-1	NA	TRBJ1-2	NA	CATSDPQRDRDYTF	TGTGCCACCAGTGATCCCCAACGGGATAGGGACTACACCTTC
TRBV7-9	few	TRBJ2-3	NA	CASSPRERPTDTQYF	TGTGCCAGCAGCCCCCGGGAGAGGCCAACAGATACGCAGTATTTT
TRBV27	NA	TRBJ2-3	TRBD2	CASSLIGGDTDTQYF	TGTGCCAGCAGTTTAATCGGGGGGGACACAGATACGCAGTATTTT
TRBV28	once	TRBJ2-1	TRBD2	CASSAMSGGPSYNEQFF	TGTGCCAGCTCCGCGATGAGCGGGGGGCCTTCCTACAATGAGCAGTTCTTC
TRBV15	NA	TRBJ2-7	NA	CATSRGQPLEQYF	TGTGCCACCAGCAGAGGACAGCCACTAGAGCAGTACTTC
TRBV20-1	few	TRBJ2-1	TRBD1	CSARPRGNNEQFF	TGCAGTGCTAGACCCAGGGGGAACAATGAGCAGTTCTTC
TRBV28	NA	TRBJ2-2	NA	CASRSSVLTNTGELFF	TGTGCCAGCAGAAGCTCCGTTTTAACGAACACCGGGGAGCTGTTTTTT
TRBV5-4	many	TRBJ2-3	NA	CASSLGGMGSTDTQYF	TGTGCCAGCAGCCTTGGGGGTATGGGTTCCACAGATACGCAGTATTTT
TRBV19	NA	TRBJ2-1	TRBD2	CASSITSGGGNEQFF	TGTGCCAGTAGTATAACTAGCGGGGGGGGCAATGAGCAGTTCTTC
TRBV19	once	TRBJ1-2	NA	CASSLSPGILNGYTF	TGTGCCAGTAGTCTCAGCCCCGGGATTCTCAATGGCTACACCTTC
TRBV6-5	few	TRBJ1-1	TRBD1	CASSYLTGGNTEAFF	TGTGCCAGCAGTTACCTGACAGGGGGCAACACTGAAGCTTTCTTT
TRBV2	NA	TRBJ1-4	NA	CASREGSDYEKLFF	TGTGCCAGCAGGGAGGGGAGTGATTATGAAAAACTGTTTTTT
TRBV6-1	few	TRBJ1-5	NA	CASREVGSRGLPQHF	TGTGCCAGCAGGGAGGTAGGGAGCCGGGGTCTGCCCCAGCATTTT
TRBV10-3	NA	TRBJ2-7	NA	CAISEYSPGHHSYEQYF	TGTGCCATCAGTGAGTATTCCCCGGGACACCACTCCTACGAGCAGTACTTC
TRBV5-6	few	TRBJ2-3	NA	CASSLGLSGWADTQYF	TGTGCCAGCAGCTTGGGACTATCAGGGTGGGCAGATACGCAGTATTTT
TRBV27	NA	TRBJ2-7	TRBD1	CASSLSRTGTYEQYF	TGTGCCAGCAGTTTATCCAGGACAGGGACCTACGAGCAGTACTTC
TRBV27	many	TRBJ2-7	NA	CASSYGPGGYEQYF	TGTGCCAGCAGTTACGGGCCCGGGGGCTACGAGCAGTACTTC